A single sample gave rise to the 11 T cell receptor beta chains below, sequenced in a study of T cell repertoires in cytomegalovirus infection. TCRdb analysed the reads with MiXCR anew, one entry per CDR3 protein. The table records about 770,000 distinct CDR3 sequences, 25% to 30% of them present only once. The antigens of these receptors remain unknown. Sequencing used cultured CD8+ T cells from PBMCs, obtained from culture after CMV antigen stimulation. The source is a human donor in good health (CMV status not recorded). Some clones in this sample may be carry-over from other donors' samples.

Note on this clonotype: One junction end does not reproduce the germline sequence, and a read error may be involved. J is TRBJ2-1 and V is TRBV24-1, with no clear D. The CDR3 is 13 residues long. CDR1 is KGHDR and CDR2 is SFDVKD in the germline V gene. The CDR3 DNA reads TGTGCCACCAATGATTCCAACATTGATGAGCAGTTCTTC. Its translation is CATNDSNIDEQFF.

The chain employs TRBV29-1 and TRBJ2-7, with D perhaps matching TRBD1 or TRBD2 (5 bases each). V was shortened by 4 bases and J by 4 bases, with 11 bases between the two germline ends. The CDR3 contains 12 residues. Germline CDR1 reads SQVTM; CDR2 reads ANQGSEA. The CDR3 region is CSVGRELYEQYF. The CDR3 DNA is TGCAGCGTTGGCAGGGAGTTGTACGAGCAGTACTTC.

This clonotype appeared a single time. One end of the junction is discordant with germline, which a read error may explain. The chain is built from TRBV7-9 and TRBJ2-7, with D perhaps matching TRBD1 (5 bases). There are 14 residues in the CDR3. The germline V gene encodes CDR1 SEHNR and CDR2 FQNEAQ (reference sequence). The CDR3: CASSSTVRAYKQYF. The CDR3 coding sequence is TGTGCCAGCAGCTCGACAGTTAGAGCCTACAAGCAGTACTTC.

V usage is TRBV25-1 and J usage is TRBJ2-5; D may be TRBD2 (5 bases). This CDR3 is built from 13 residues. Between the trimmed V and J ends, which lost 4 bases and 5 bases, there was a span of 11 bases. Germline loops: CDR1 MGHDK, CDR2 SYGVNS. The CDR3 is CASSALPSETQYF. CDR3 bases: TGTGCCAGCAGTGCCCTTCCTAGCGAGACCCAGTACTTC.

This clonotype was counted ten times or more. The V gene is TRBV7-9, the J gene TRBJ2-7; TRBD1 agrees at 9 bases. Germline CDR1 and CDR2: SEHNR and FQNEAQ (reference sequence). The CDR3 has 15 amino acids. Germline trimming cut 4 bases from V and 7 bases from J; bases unmatched to any gene: 11. For the CDR3, the DNA is TGTGCCAGCAGCTCGCTGGGACAGGGAATATGGGAGCAGTACGTC. Translation gives CASSSLGQGIWEQYV.

This chain joins TRBV7-9 and TRBJ1-3; D is uncertain. Germline loops: CDR1 SEHNR, CDR2 FQNEAQ (reference sequence). V was trimmed by 8 bases and J by 8 bases, leaving 10 bases between them. This CDR3 has 11 amino acids. As DNA, the CDR3 is TGTGCCAGCTTCAGCGCGTACACCATATATTTT. Amino acids: CASFSAYTIYF.

This clonotype was picked up a small number of times. The J gene is TRBJ1-2, the V gene TRBV7-2; possibly TRBD1 for D (6 bases). V was clipped by 3 bases and J by 7 bases, with 12 bases between them. The CDR3 runs 13 residues. Germline V gives CDR1 SGHTA, CDR2 FQGNSA. CDR3 sequence: CASSFSGVSGYTF. CDR3 nucleotides: TGTGCCAGCAGCTTCTCAGGGGTATCTGGCTACACCTTC.

This clonotype came up once. The CDR3 loop is CASTLGGQPISGNTIYF. The CDR3 DNA sequence: TGCGCCAGCACCCTTGGTGGGCAGCCGATATCTGGAAACACCATATATTTT. The V gene is TRBV5-1, the J gene TRBJ1-3; D remains ambiguous. Germline V gene data show CDR1 as SGHRS and CDR2 as YFSETQ. This CDR3 is built from 17 residues. V was shortened by 6 bases and J by 1 base, with 20 bases between the two germline ends.

This clonotype occurred many times. The chain joins TRBV6-5 to TRBJ1-1, with D perhaps matching TRBD1 (5 bases). Trimming took off 2 bases at V and 1 base at J, with 8 bases between the two ends. CDR3 length equals 14 residues. From germline, CDR1 is MNHEY and CDR2 SVGAGI. CDR3 nucleotides: TGTGCCAGCAGTTACGCAGGGCCGAACACTGAAGCTTTCTTT. It yields the protein CASSYAGPNTEAFF.

This clonotype was seen a few times. The chain employs TRBV27 and TRBJ2-2; 9 bases fit TRBD1. Germline V CDR1 and CDR2: MNHEY, SMNVEV (reference sequence). The CDR3 consists of 15 residues. V shed 2 bases, J shed 6 bases, and the junction held 4 bases outside the gene matches. CDR3 region: CASSLGTGNPGELFF. In DNA form, the CDR3 reads TGTGCCAGCAGTTTAGGGACAGGGAATCCCGGGGAGCTGTTTTTT.

This chain connects TRBV5-1 to TRBJ2-1, with a tentative D call TRBD1 (8 bases). Germline V gene data show CDR1 as SGHRS and CDR2 as YFSETQ. The CDR3 is 15 amino acids. Trimming stripped 4 bases from V and 8 bases from J, with 19 bases between. DNA of the CDR3: TGCGCCAGCAGCGGGGGGGACAGGTCCTGGGATGAGCAGTTCTTC. As protein: CASSGGDRSWDEQFF. The full variable domain, its missing parts supplied by reference TRBV5-1 and TRBJ2-1, is KAGVTQTPRYLIKTRGQQVTLSCSPISGHRSVSWYQQTPGQGLQFLFEYFSETQRNKGNFPGRFSGRQFSNSRSEMNVSTLELGDSALYLCASSGGDRSWDEQFFGPGTRLTVL.